This T cell receptor (beta chain) was sequenced in a study of cytomegalovirus exposure and HLA in healthy donors. General study results and limits: Cytomegalovirus association was assigned to about 180 TCR beta chains. In a later analysis, parvovirus B19, influenza, CMV and Epstein-Barr virus appeared linked to several top co-occurrence clusters.

PCR was performed using 60 Vbeta and 13 Jbeta primers. Some clones are missing from TCRdb's copy, which holds only in-frame ones; the method was immunoSEQ multiplex PCR. The sample carries 170,000 or so clones, approximately 84% recorded once. On this clone itself: Its cognate antigen is unknown.

Trimming shortened V by 6 bases and J by 5 bases, and 13 bases separated the two germline ends. Germline V gives CDR1 LNHDA, CDR2 SQIVND (reference sequence). This CDR3 spans 14 amino acids. Source material: PBMCs. The chain combines TRBV19 with TRBJ1-4; D remains unclear. The source is a man younger than 35 in good health and CMV-seronegative. The CDR3 DNA follows: TGTGCCAGTAGCTTAAGTAGGGAGAATGAAAAACTGTTTTTT. Its translation: CASSLSRENEKLFF.